The T cell receptor (beta chain) described here comes from a study of a mutant IDH1 vaccine in newly diagnosed glioma. At the level of the study: In some groups vaccination began 4-6 weeks post-radiotherapy; others received it with temozolomide. Earlier treatment was radiotherapy, temozolomide, or both, with most getting both.

The time point denotes: week 47, end of study. Vaccination used 300 ug of mutant IDH1 20-mer peptide per dose, with topical imiquimod. The donor cohort comprised cases of new WHO grade 3 or 4 IDH1-mutant, ATRX-lost astrocytoma. The data were produced by immunoSEQ multiplex PCR, yet TCRdb's version contains in-frame clones alone and is incomplete. The table shows tens of thousands of clones, with around 87% occurring only once. This clone was counted between two and nine times. Its matching antigen is unknown. CDR1 and CDR2 from the germline V gene are SGHRS and YFSETQ. The CDR3 consists of 15 residues. Trimming stripped 0 bases from V and 4 bases from J, with 11 bases between. General observations from the study: Most patients, 93.3%, showed vaccine-induced immune responses.

The sequence was collected from a woman aged 25 to 45 with glioma. The sample here was PBMCs, taken from a glioma patient whose treatment included an IDH1 peptide vaccine. The chain combines TRBV5-1 with TRBJ1-5; D is perhaps TRBD1 (5 bases). In nucleotides, the CDR3 is TGCGCCAGCAGCTTGGATGGGGGTGGGAATCAGCCCCAGCATTTT. This translates into CASSLDGGGNQPQHF. Based on the CDR3 plus reference TRBV5-1 and TRBJ1-5, the full variable domain is KAGVTQTPRYLIKTRGQQVTLSCSPISGHRSVSWYQQTPGQGLQFLFEYFSETQRNKGNFPGRFSGRQFSNSRSEMNVSTLELGDSALYLCASSLDGGGNQPQHFGDGTRLSIL.